The clone carrying this T cell receptor beta chain came up a few times. Its antigen remains unknown. The data originate from a study of CD8 T cells in ankylosing spondylitis. Notes on the study in general: Within ankylosing spondylitis blood, a TCR beta motif made up of eight or nine highly homologous variants appeared to be characteristic. The study looked at matched synovial fluid samples from ankylosing spondylitis patients. Disease-linked clones were reported to be significantly enriched there. With a CD8+ phenotype, disease-linked clones were relatively rare in peripheral blood.

The ends lost 3 bases at V and 5 bases at J; junction bases unmatched: 4. The germline V gene has CDR1 LGHDT and CDR2 YNNKEL (reference sequence). The CDR3 sequence is 14 residues long. TCRdb used MiXCR to reprocess the 5' RACE reads, holding one entry per CDR3 protein. The sample includes under 550,000 distinct CDR3 sequences, 20% to 30% of them seen just once. The rearrangement uses TRBV3-1 and TRBJ2-5, with TRBD1 identical over 9 bases. Sample: blood, either unsorted or a sorted T cell fraction (not recorded which). This sequence was found in a male donor with ankylosing spondylitis. This CDR3 is CASSQGQGIETQYF. As DNA, the CDR3 is TGTGCCAGCAGCCAGGGACAGGGCATCGAGACCCAGTACTTC.